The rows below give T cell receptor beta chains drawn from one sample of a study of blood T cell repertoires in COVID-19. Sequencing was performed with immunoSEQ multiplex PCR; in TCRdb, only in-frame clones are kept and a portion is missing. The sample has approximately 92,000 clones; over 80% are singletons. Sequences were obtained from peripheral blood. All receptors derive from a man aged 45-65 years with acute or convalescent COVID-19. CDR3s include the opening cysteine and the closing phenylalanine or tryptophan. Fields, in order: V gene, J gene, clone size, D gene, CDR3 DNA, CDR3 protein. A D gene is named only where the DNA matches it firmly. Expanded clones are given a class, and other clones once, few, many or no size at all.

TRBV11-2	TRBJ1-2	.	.	TGTGCCAGCAGCTCTACAGGGTTCTCCTATGGCTACACCTTC	CASSSTGFSYGYTF
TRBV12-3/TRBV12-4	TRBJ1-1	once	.	TGTGCCAGCAGTTCCAACGGGAACACTGAAGCTTTCTTT	CASSSNGNTEAFF
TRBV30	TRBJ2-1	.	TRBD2	TGTGCCTGGAGCGGGGCACCGGGACTAGCGGTGAATGAGCAGTTCTTC	CAWSGAPGLAVNEQFF
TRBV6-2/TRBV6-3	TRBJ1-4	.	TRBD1	TGTGCCAGCAGTTACGGAGGGGGCGATGAAAAACTGTTTTTT	CASSYGGGDEKLFF
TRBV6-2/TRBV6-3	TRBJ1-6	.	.	TGTGCCAGCAGTAAGGACCAGGGAACCTATAATTCACCCCTCCACTTT	CASSKDQGTYNSPLHF
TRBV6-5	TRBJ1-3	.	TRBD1	TGTGCCAGCAGACAAGGGACAGACAGAAACACCATATATTTT	CASRQGTDRNTIYF
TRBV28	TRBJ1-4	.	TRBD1	TGTGCCAGCAGTCCCCTCGGACAGGGAGCAACTAATGAAAAACTGTTTTTT	CASSPLGQGATNEKLFF
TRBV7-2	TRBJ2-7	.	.	TGTGCCAGCAGCTTAGCGGGGGGTAACTACGAGCAGTACTTC	CASSLAGGNYEQYF
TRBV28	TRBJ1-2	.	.	TGTGCCAGCAGGGCGGGCCTCCCGGGCGGCTACACCTTC	CASRAGLPGGYTF
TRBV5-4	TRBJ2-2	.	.	TGTGCCAGCAGCATCAGGGACACCGGGGAGCTGTTTTTT	CASSIRDTGELFF
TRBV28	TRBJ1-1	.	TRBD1	TGTGCCAGCAGTTCCGGACAGGGGGGCACTGAAGCTTTCTTT	CASSSGQGGTEAFF
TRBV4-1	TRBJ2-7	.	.	TGCGCCAGCAGCCAAGTGGGCGGGGATTACGAGCAGTACTTC	CASSQVGGDYEQYF
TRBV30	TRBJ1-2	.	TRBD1	TGTGCCTGGAGTGTACAGGGGGGTGGCTACACCTTC	CAWSVQGGGYTF
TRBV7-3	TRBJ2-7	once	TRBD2	TGTGCCAGCAGCTCCCCGGGACTAGCGGGGGACTACGAGCAGTACTTC	CASSSPGLAGDYEQYF
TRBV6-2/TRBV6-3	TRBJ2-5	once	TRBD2	TGTGCCAGCAGTTTCGTAGCGGGAGCCCAAGAGACCCAGTACTTC	CASSFVAGAQETQYF
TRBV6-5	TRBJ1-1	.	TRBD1	TGTGCCAGCAGCCGGGGACAGGGGTTGGCTGAAGCTTTCTTT	CASSRGQGLAEAFF
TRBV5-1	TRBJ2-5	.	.	TGCGCCAGCAGCGCGCGACAGGCCGGCCGCCAAGAGACCCAGTACTTC	CASSARQAGRQETQYF
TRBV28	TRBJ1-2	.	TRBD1	TGTGCCAGCAGTAGGACAGGCTCGGAAAGTGGCTACACCTTC	CASSRTGSESGYTF
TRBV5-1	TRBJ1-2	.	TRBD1	TGCGCCAGCAGCGCCGGACAGGGGATAGGAAGCGATGGCTACACCTTC	CASSAGQGIGSDGYTF
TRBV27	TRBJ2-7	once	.	TGTGCCAGCAGTTCGGGGGGCGTCGAGCAGTACTTC	CASSSGGVEQYF
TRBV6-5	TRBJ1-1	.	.	TGTGCCAGCAGTATAGGACAGTTGAACACTGAAGCTTTCTTT	CASSIGQLNTEAFF
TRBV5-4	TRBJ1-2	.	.	TGTGCCAGCAGCTTGGGGGCAGGGGTAACTAACTATGGCTACACCTTC	CASSLGAGVTNYGYTF
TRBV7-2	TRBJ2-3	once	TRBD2	TGTGCCAGCAGCATGGGACTAGCGGTGGGGGATACGCAGTATTTT	CASSMGLAVGDTQYF
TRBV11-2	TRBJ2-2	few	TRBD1	TGTGCCAGCAGCTTAGCCCCGGGACAGGGGGGAGCCGGGGAGCTGTTTTTT	CASSLAPGQGGAGELFF
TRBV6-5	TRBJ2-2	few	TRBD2	TGTGCCAGCAGTTACTCGGCGGGGGCGAACACCGGGGAGCTGTTTTTT	CASSYSAGANTGELFF
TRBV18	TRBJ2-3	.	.	TGTGCCAGCTCACCACGGGAGAATACGCAGTATTTT	CASSPRENTQYF
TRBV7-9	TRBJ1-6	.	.	TGTGCCAGCAGCTTAGTTGGGACAAGTAATTCACCCCTCCACTTT	CASSLVGTSNSPLHF
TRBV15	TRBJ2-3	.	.	TGTGCCACCAGCAGAGATGAGGCACTCAATACGCAGTATTTT	CATSRDEALNTQYF
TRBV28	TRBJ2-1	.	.	TGTGCCAGCAGTTTAAGGCGGGGGCAGTACAATGAGCAGTTCTTC	CASSLRRGQYNEQFF
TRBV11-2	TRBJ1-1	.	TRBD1	TGTGCCAGCAGCTCGCAGACAGGGTCTATTCTTCCGGGTGAAGCTTTCTTT	CASSSQTGSILPGEAFF
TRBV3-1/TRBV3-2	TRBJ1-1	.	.	TGTGCCAGCAGCCACCCGGGACTTTGGACTGAAGCTTTCTTT	CASSHPGLWTEAFF
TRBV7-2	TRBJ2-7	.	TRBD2	TGTGCCAGCAGCAGACTAGCGGGAGGATCCTACGAGCAGTACTTC	CASSRLAGGSYEQYF
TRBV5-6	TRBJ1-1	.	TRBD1	TGTGCCAGCAGCTTGAAAGGGGGCGCGGCTTTCTTT	CASSLKGGAAFF
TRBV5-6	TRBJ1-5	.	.	TGTGCCAGCAGCCCGGGGGGGGCGGTGGGCAATCAGCCCCAGCATTTT	CASSPGGAVGNQPQHF
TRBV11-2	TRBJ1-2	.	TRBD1	TGTGCCAGCAGCTCCCGGACAGGACTCGGCTATGGCTACACCTTC	CASSSRTGLGYGYTF
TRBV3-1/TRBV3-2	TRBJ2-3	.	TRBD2	TGTGCCAGCAGCAACCGCGGGACTAGCGGGAGGGTTACAGATACGCAGTATTTT	CASSNRGTSGRVTDTQYF
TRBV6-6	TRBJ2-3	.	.	TGTGCCAGCAATGAGAATAACCCTTCCCAGTATTTT	CASNENNPSQYF
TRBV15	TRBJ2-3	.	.	TGTGCCACCAGCAGGCGCACTAGCACAGATACGCAGTATTTT	CATSRRTSTDTQYF
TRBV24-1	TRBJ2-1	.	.	TGTGCCACCAGTGGTCAGGAAGGGGGTTACAATGAGCAGTTCTTC	CATSGQEGGYNEQFF
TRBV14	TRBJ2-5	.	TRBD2	TGTGCCAGCAGCCAAGACTCTAGCGGGAGGTCTTTTGGGGCCCAGTACTTC	CASSQDSSGRSFGAQYF
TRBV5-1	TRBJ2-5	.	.	TGCGCCAGCAGCGCCCCGGAAGAGACCCAGTACTTC	CASSAPEETQYF
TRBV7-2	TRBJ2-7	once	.	TGTGCCAGCAGCTTAGGGGGCCACGGGTCCTACGAGCAGTACTTC	CASSLGGHGSYEQYF
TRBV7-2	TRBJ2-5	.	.	TGTGCCAGCAGCCTTCTAACCAATCAAGAGACCCAGTACTTC	CASSLLTNQETQYF
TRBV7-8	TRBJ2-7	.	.	TGTGCCAGCAGCTTAAATAGGGGTAGGGTCGAGCAGTACTTC	CASSLNRGRVEQYF
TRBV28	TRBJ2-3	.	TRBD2	TGTGCCAGCAGACGAGGCGGGACTAGCAGTCGTACAGATACGCAGTATTTT	CASRRGGTSSRTDTQYF
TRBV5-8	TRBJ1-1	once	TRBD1	TGTGCCAGCAGAAGACAGGGGGGGGCGAACACTGAAGCTTTCTTT	CASRRQGGANTEAFF
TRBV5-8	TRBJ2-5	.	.	TGTGCCAGCAGCTTTGGCGGGGCCGCCCGGGAGACCCAGTACTTC	CASSFGGAARETQYF
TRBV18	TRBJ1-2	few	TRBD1	TGTGCCAGCTCACCAGCTCCAGGGGGTGTCTATGGCTACACCTTC	CASSPAPGGVYGYTF
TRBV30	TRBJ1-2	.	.	TGTGCCTGGAGACCCAAACAGGCTCCTAACTATGGCTACACCTTC	CAWRPKQAPNYGYTF